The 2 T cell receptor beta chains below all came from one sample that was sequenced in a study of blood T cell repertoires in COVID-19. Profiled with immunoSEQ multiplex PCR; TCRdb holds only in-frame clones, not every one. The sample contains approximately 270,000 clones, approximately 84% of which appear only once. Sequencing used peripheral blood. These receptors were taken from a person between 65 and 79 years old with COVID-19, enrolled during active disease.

CDR3 bases: TGTGCCAGCAGCTATAACAGGGTTGGGGAGCTGTTTTTT. Translation: CASSYNRVGELFF. The chain has TRBV11-3 and TRBJ2-2; a weak D match, TRBD1 (6 bases). Trimming left V 4 bases short and J 8 bases short, with 11 bases between. This CDR3 spans 13 amino acids. Per germline, CDR1 SGHNT and CDR2 YENEEA. The full variable domain, rest sourced from reference TRBV11-3 and TRBJ2-2, is EAGVVQSPRYKIIEKKQPVAFWCNPISGHNTLYWYLQNLGQGPELLIRYENEEAVDDSQLPKDRFSAERLKGVDSTLKIQPAELGDSAVYLCASSYNRVGELFFGEGSRLTVL.

The CDR3: CASSHLYNEQFF. The CDR3 DNA is TGTGCCAGCAGCCACTTATACAATGAGCAGTTCTTC. The genes are TRBV3-1 (or the pseudogene TRBV3-2) and TRBJ2-1; D is uncertain. CDR1 and CDR2 from the germline V gene are LGHDT and YNNKEL (reference sequence). This CDR3 region has 12 residues. V gave up 3 bases and J gave up 4 bases, with 4 bases separating them.